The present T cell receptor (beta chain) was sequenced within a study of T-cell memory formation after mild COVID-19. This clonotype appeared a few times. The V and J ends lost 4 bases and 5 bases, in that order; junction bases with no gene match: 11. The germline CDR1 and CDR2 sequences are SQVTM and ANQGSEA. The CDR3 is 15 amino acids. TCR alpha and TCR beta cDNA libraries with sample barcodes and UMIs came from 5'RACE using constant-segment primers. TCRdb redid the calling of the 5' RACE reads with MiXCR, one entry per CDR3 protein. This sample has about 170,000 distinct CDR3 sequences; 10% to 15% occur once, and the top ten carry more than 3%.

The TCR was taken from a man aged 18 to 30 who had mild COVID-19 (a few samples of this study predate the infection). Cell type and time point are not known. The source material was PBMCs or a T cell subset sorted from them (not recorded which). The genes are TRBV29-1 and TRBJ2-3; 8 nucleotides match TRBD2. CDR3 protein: CSVAGGGQGIDTQYF. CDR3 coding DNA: TGCAGCGTTGCCGGGGGGGGCCAGGGTATAGATACGCAGTATTTT.